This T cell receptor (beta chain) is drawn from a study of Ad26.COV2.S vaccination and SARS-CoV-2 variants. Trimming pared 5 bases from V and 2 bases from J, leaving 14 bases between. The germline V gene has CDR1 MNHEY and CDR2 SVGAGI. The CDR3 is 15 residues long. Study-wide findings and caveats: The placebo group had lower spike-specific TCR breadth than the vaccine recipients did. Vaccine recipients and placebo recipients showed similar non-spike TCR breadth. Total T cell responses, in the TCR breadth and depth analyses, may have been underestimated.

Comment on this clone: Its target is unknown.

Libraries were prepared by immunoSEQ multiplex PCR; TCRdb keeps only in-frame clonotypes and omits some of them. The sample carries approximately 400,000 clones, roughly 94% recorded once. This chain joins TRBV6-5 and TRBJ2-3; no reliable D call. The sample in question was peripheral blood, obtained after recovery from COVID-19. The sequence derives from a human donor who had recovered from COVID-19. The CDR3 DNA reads TGTGCCAGCAGTCCCCCTGGACCGTCCACAGATACGCAGTATTTT. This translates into CASSPPGPSTDTQYF.